This T cell receptor (beta chain) came from a study of blood T cell repertoires in COVID-19. The overall study: Material from acute and convalescent COVID-19 was sourced from the United States, Italy and Spain.

The germline gives CDR1 LNHDA, CDR2 SQIVND (reference sequence). The CDR3 contains 15 residues. Trimming shortened V by 2 bases and J by 2 bases, and 9 bases separated the two germline ends. Under the authors' procedure: Reference gene primer amplification gave estimated nucleated cell counts. Sequencing was performed with immunoSEQ multiplex PCR; in TCRdb, only in-frame clones are kept and a portion is missing. V, J and clone size derive from that table, while D and trimming were established from the DNA sequence. The sample consists of some 330,000 clones, about 87% of them appearing once. Everyone who took part was 18 to 89 years old, and they came from over 20 US areas. Self-reported history from a screening survey and questionnaire set each donor's cohort.

The clonotype originates from a man younger than 45 who had recovered from COVID-19. The chain uses TRBV19 and TRBJ2-2; D perhaps matches TRBD2 (5 bases). Sequenced: PBMCs or T cells enriched from blood (not recorded which). The CDR3 spells CASSITGINTGELFF. CDR3 sequence (DNA): TGTGCCAGTAGTATAACCGGGATCAACACCGGGGAGCTGTTTTTT.